Each of the 6 T cell receptor beta chains below was sequenced from the same sample in a study of cytomegalovirus exposure and HLA in healthy donors. Vbeta (60) and Jbeta (13) primers were used in the PCR. Produced via immunoSEQ multiplex PCR; TCRdb's table is partial and in-frame only. The table includes fewer than 200,000 clones, approximately 84% detected once. Specimen: PBMCs. These TCRs come from a man between 18 and 29 years old in good health and CMV-seropositive.

This rearrangement joins TRBV6-1 to TRBJ2-3; a possible D gene is TRBD2 (5 bases). Trimming took off 2 bases at V and 4 bases at J, with 16 bases between the two ends. Germline V CDR1 and CDR2: MNHNS, SASEGT. The CDR3 loop spans 16 amino acids. The chain's CDR3 is CASSERAGEGPDTQYF. CDR3 nucleotides: TGTGCCAGCAGTGAACGGGCAGGTGAGGGCCCAGATACGCAGTATTTT.

V usage is TRBV7-2 and J usage is TRBJ2-6, with a tentative D call TRBD2 (5 bases). V lost 2 bases to trimming and J lost 1 base, with 15 bases between them. The germline CDR1 and CDR2 sequences are SGHTA and FQGNSA. The CDR3 covers 18 residues. For the CDR3, the DNA is TGTGCCAGCAGCTTAAGTGCATTAGGGAGTTCTGGGGCCAACGTCCTGACTTTC. This gives the protein CASSLSALGSSGANVLTF.

This sequence joins TRBV5-6 and TRBJ2-4, with D maybe TRBD2 (5 bases). Looked up from germline, CDR1 is SGHDT and CDR2 is YYEEEE. The CDR3 extends over 16 amino acids. V dropped 0 bases and J dropped 0 bases, with 10 bases sitting between them. CDR3 loop: CASSLGRVEAKNIQYF. The CDR3 nucleotides read TGTGCCAGCAGCTTGGGGCGGGTCGAAGCCAAAAACATTCAGTACTTC.

The V gene is TRBV2, the J gene TRBJ1-4; 8 bases line up with TRBD1. CDR3 length: 14 amino acids. Germline CDR1 SNHLY, CDR2 FYNNEI. V gave up 6 bases and J gave up 8 bases; unmatched junction bases: 8. As DNA, the CDR3 is TGTGCCAGCAGCGTGGGACAGGTAGGGGAAAAACTGTTTTTT. Protein: CASSVGQVGEKLFF. Using reference TRBV2 and TRBJ1-4 for the parts outside the CDR3, the full variable domain is EPEVTQTPSHQVTQMGQEVILRCVPISNHLYFYWYRQILGQKVEFLVSFYNNEISEKSEIFDDQFSVERPDGSNFTLKIRSTKLEDSAMYFCASSVGQVGEKLFFGSGTQLSVL.

The chain employs TRBV27 and TRBJ2-3, with D possibly matching TRBD2 (5 bases). The V gene's germline CDR1 is MNHEY and CDR2 SMNVEV (reference sequence). V was cut by 2 bases and J by 1 base, with 7 bases left in between. This CDR3 has 14 residues. The CDR3 coding sequence is TGTGCCAGCAGTTTAATCGGGGGCACAGATACGCAGTATTTT. This translates into CASSLIGGTDTQYF.

V usage is TRBV6-4 and J usage is TRBJ2-3; 7 bases align to TRBD2. The J segment lost 0 bases and the V segment lost 6 bases, leaving 6 bases of the junction unmatched. This CDR3 is 15 amino acids long. CDR1 and CDR2 (germline): MRHNA, SNTAGT. In DNA, the CDR3 is TGTGCCAGCAGCAGCACTAGCGAGAGCACAGATACGCAGTATTTT. Its protein is CASSSTSESTDTQYF.